The 2 T cell receptor beta chains reported below all come from one sample, sequenced in a study of shared clonotypes between healthy human individuals. Method: immunoSEQ multiplex PCR; TCRdb's copy keeps in-frame clones and lacks some. Of over a million clones detected, around 78% appear once; the ten largest clones hold approximately 0.52%. Sequenced input: memory CD4+ T cells from PBMCs. As for subset: CD45RA-negative fraction. The receptors derive from a man younger than 35 in good health. Some clones in this sample may be carry-over from other donors' samples.

The chain couples TRBV11-2 to TRBJ1-1; tentative D call: TRBD1 (6 bases). The CDR3 contains 14 residues. Germline V lookup: CDR1 SGHAT, CDR2 FQNNGV. Deletions cut 4 bases from V and 1 base from J, with 10 bases between. The CDR3 DNA reads as TGTGCCAGCAGCTCACAGGGATGGAACACTGAAGCTTTCTTT. It is translated as CASSSQGWNTEAFF.

V is TRBV2 and J is TRBJ2-1, with a possible D match to TRBD2 (7 bases). The CDR3 covers 15 residues. Germline CDR1 and CDR2: SNHLY and FYNNEI. The V end was cut by 2 bases, the J end by 9 bases, with 17 bases between. CDR3 loop: CASSEFAGASREQFF. CDR3 coding DNA: TGTGCCAGCAGTGAATTTGCGGGGGCCTCGCGTGAGCAGTTCTTC.